These 17 T cell receptor beta chains originate from one sample sequenced in a study of cytomegalovirus exposure and HLA in healthy donors. Data came from immunoSEQ multiplex PCR; TCRdb stores just in-frame clones and leaves some out. Of just under 65,000 clones in the sample, approximately 95% are singletons; the top ten hold over 6%. The sample taken for sequencing was PBMCs. These TCRs come from a woman younger than 35 in good health and CMV-seropositive.

The gene calls are TRBV6-1 and TRBJ2-7; 9 bases are a match to TRBD1. The CDR3 length is 15 residues. J was trimmed by 3 bases and V by 6 bases; bases with no gene match: 9. In germline, CDR1 is MNHNS, CDR2 SASEGT. The CDR3 DNA sequence: TGTGCCAGCAGGATTTCCGGGACAGGGTTCTACGAGCAGTACTTC. Translation gives CASRISGTGFYEQYF.

V is TRBV28 and J is TRBJ2-5; 7 nucleotides line up with TRBD2. Germline V gene sequence: CDR1 MDHEN, CDR2 SYDVKM. This CDR3 comprises 16 residues. Germline trimming cut 0 bases from V and 3 bases from J; bases unmatched to any gene: 7. In DNA, the CDR3 is TGTGCCAGCAGTTTATGGGCCCGGGGAGGGAAAGAGACCCAGTACTTC. Protein product: CASSLWARGGKETQYF.

This chain joins TRBV4-1 and TRBJ1-1, with D tentatively TRBD1 (5 bases). This CDR3 is 18 amino acids long. Germline CDR1 is MGHRA and CDR2 is YSYEKL. The V gene lost 4 bases and the J gene lost 0 bases, with 21 bases spanning the gap. In nucleotides, the CDR3 is TGCGCCAGCAGCCTAATAACAGGCAGAATCGAGTTGAACACTGAAGCTTTCTTT. This gives the protein CASSLITGRIELNTEAFF.

V gene TRBV5-1 combines with J gene TRBJ2-5; 7 bases fit TRBD1. J lost 5 bases, V lost 4 bases, and 5 bases had no gene match. The CDR3 runs 13 residues. CDR1 is SGHRS and CDR2 is YFSETQ in the germline V gene. CDR3 in amino acids: CASSPGQRETQYF. CDR3 sequence (DNA): TGCGCCAGCAGCCCGGGACAGCGGGAGACCCAGTACTTC. Full variable domain (rest looked up from reference TRBV5-1 and TRBJ2-5): KAGVTQTPRYLIKTRGQQVTLSCSPISGHRSVSWYQQTPGQGLQFLFEYFSETQRNKGNFPGRFSGRQFSNSRSEMNVSTLELGDSALYLCASSPGQRETQYFGPGTRLLVL.

The chain has TRBV6-5 and TRBJ2-2; TRBD1 is a possible D gene (5 bases). Trimming pared 6 bases from V and 1 base from J, leaving 9 bases between. The CDR3 length is 14 residues. Germline assignment: CDR1 MNHEY and CDR2 SVGAGI. CDR3 sequence (DNA): TGTGCCAGCAGCCTGGACAAGAACACCGGGGAGCTGTTTTTT. The encoded protein is CASSLDKNTGELFF.

Points on this clone: Relative to the germline gene, one junction end is altered; a read error may explain this. The chain joins TRBV2 to TRBJ1-2; D not certain. Germline CDR1 and CDR2: SNHLY and FYNNEI. There are 11 residues in the CDR3. CDR3 sequence: CASSAYQAFHF. CDR3 sequence (DNA): TGTGCCAGCAGTGCATATCAGGCCTTCCACTTC.

The V and J genes are TRBV7-3 and TRBJ2-1, with TRBD1 matching over 8 bases. V dropped 2 bases and J dropped 2; count of bases not matched to a gene: 2. The CDR3 length is 15 residues. From germline, CDR1 is SGHTA and CDR2 FQGTGA. The CDR3 sequence: CASSLQGATYNEQFF. CDR3 coding DNA: TGTGCCAGCAGCTTACAGGGGGCCACCTACAATGAGCAGTTCTTC.

Remarks on this clone: This specimen includes other DNA sequences encoding the same CDR3. The rearrangement uses TRBV7-9 and TRBJ1-1, with 7 bases fitting TRBD1. V lost 3 bases, J lost 5 bases, and 3 bases stayed unmatched. Germline V gene sequence: CDR1 SEHNR, CDR2 FQNEAQ (reference sequence). CDR3 size: 13 residues. The CDR3 nucleotides are TGTGCCAGCAGCTTGCAGGGGGGAACTGAAGCTTTCTTT. It is translated as CASSLQGGTEAFF.

This chain joins TRBV5-1 and TRBJ2-3, with D possibly matching TRBD2 (7 bases). With 6 bases removed from V and 9 bases from J, the gap between germline ends came to 23 bases. Germline V gene data show CDR1 as SGHRS and CDR2 as YFSETQ. This CDR3 is built from 15 residues. The CDR3 DNA is TGCGCCAGCACCCCAGGGCAGGGGAGGGCGGGCACGCAGTATTTT. Its protein is CASTPGQGRAGTQYF.

This sequence joins TRBV6-6 and TRBJ2-7; 7 bases are shared with TRBD2. Germline CDR1 MNHNY, CDR2 SVGAGI (reference sequence). The CDR3 runs 15 residues. Losses at the gene ends were 6 bases for V and 3 bases for J; bases not matched to a gene: 11. CDR3 DNA: TGTGCCAGCAGCTACGCGGGGGTTTCCTACTACGAGCAGTACTTC. Its translation: CASSYAGVSYYEQYF.

In its sample, this clone was seen once. CDR3 nucleotides: TGTGCCAGCAGCACCAACCGAGCCAACAAAAACATTCAGTACTTC. Encoded protein: CASSTNRANKNIQYF. This chain connects TRBV11-2 to TRBJ2-4; D uncertain. CDR1 is SGHAT, CDR2 FQNNGV, per germline. The CDR3 runs 15 residues. Trimming took 5 bases from V and 3 from J, leaving 14 bases between them.

The chain recombines TRBV7-9 with TRBJ2-3; D is possibly TRBD2 (5 bases). V lost 7 bases and J 4 bases, leaving 21 bases between the germline ends. The germline CDR1 and CDR2 sequences are SEHNR and FQNEAQ (reference sequence). CDR3 length: 16 residues. CDR3 sequence reads: CASTQLGRESADTQYF. DNA of the CDR3: TGTGCCAGCACGCAGCTGGGTAGGGAGTCGGCAGATACGCAGTATTTT.

The chain joins TRBV5-1 to TRBJ2-5, with 7 bases aligning to TRBD2. Germline lookup yields CDR1 SGHRS and CDR2 YFSETQ. This CDR3 spans 16 amino acids. J was trimmed by 2 bases and V by 0 bases; bases with no gene match: 7. The CDR3 loop reads CASSLALADVQETQYF. CDR3 bases: TGCGCCAGCAGCTTGGCTCTAGCGGACGTACAAGAGACCCAGTACTTC.

The chain employs TRBV27 and TRBJ1-1; possible D gene TRBD1, 6 bases. The CDR3 extends over 22 amino acids. Germline V gene lookup returns CDR1 MNHEY and CDR2 SMNVEV (reference sequence). Trimming removed 4 bases at V and 0 bases at J, with 33 bases between. CDR3: CASSSYWKEGVSQPIMNTEAFF. Here the CDR3 DNA reads TGTGCCAGCAGTTCCTACTGGAAAGAGGGGGTCTCCCAACCCATAATGAACACTGAAGCTTTCTTT.

Comments on this clone: The junction differs from germline at one of its ends, possibly a read error. The V call is TRBV27, the J call TRBJ2-7, with 8 bases matching TRBD1. CDR3 size: 14 residues. In germline, CDR1 is MNHEY, CDR2 SMNVEV (reference sequence). CDR3 in DNA: TGTGCCAGCTCCACAGGGGGGAAGGGAGATATGGTAGCTTTC. It codes for CASSTGGKGDMVAF.

The chain is built from TRBV27 and TRBJ1-5; 7 bases line up with TRBD1. Per germline, CDR1 MNHEY and CDR2 SMNVEV (reference sequence). This CDR3 region has 13 residues. Trimming took 9 bases from V and 3 from J; bases not matched to a gene: 5. The CDR3, as DNA: TGTGCCAGTCGGGACAGCCTCAATCAGCCCCAGCATTTT. It translates to CASRDSLNQPQHF.

The rearrangement uses TRBV15 and TRBJ1-5, with 8 bases that match TRBD1. The CDR3 extends over 15 amino acids. Germline V CDR1 and CDR2: LNHNV, YYDKDF (reference sequence). After removal of 5 bases from V and 4 bases from J, the junction contained 7 bases not matched to a gene. The CDR3 reads CATSSDRGGNQPQHF. CDR3 sequence (DNA): TGTGCCACCAGCTCAGACAGGGGCGGGAATCAGCCCCAGCATTTT.